This T cell receptor (beta chain) was recorded in a study of blood T cell repertoires in COVID-19. Here immunoSEQ multiplex PCR was the method, and the copy in TCRdb shows in-frame clones only, minus some. The data show approximately 79,000 clones, 65% to 85% seen once. Sequenced: peripheral blood. The receptor's source is a man over 45 with COVID-19, enrolled during active disease.

CDR3 region: CASSGQAGYEQYF. For the CDR3, the DNA is TGTGCCAGCAGTGGACAGGCGGGCTACGAGCAGTACTTC. The rearrangement uses TRBV25-1 and TRBJ2-7; maybe TRBD1 (6 bases). Germline V lookup: CDR1 MGHDK, CDR2 SYGVNS. The CDR3 has 13 amino acids. V shed 4 bases and J shed 3 bases, with 10 bases lying between them.